Following are 11 T cell receptor beta chains from one sample sequenced in a study of blood T cells in healthy people across ages. Through a sample-barcoded 5' primer and a J-beta primer mix, a second PCR was run for roughly 7 to 12 cycles. Each CDR3 protein is one row after TCRdb ran MiXCR on the 5' RACE reads. The sample includes about 1.8 million distinct CDR3 sequences, 40% to 55% of them seen just once. Specimen: blood. The origin of the receptors is a woman in her forties in good health.

The gene calls are TRBV7-9 and TRBJ1-2, with TRBD1 matching 8 bases. Trimming at V came to 3 bases and at J to 2 bases, leaving 8 bases not matched to a gene. The V gene's germline CDR1 is SEHNR and CDR2 FQNEAQ (reference sequence). This CDR3 is 16 amino acids long. The CDR3 reads CASSFGPGGLNYGYTF. The DNA of the CDR3 is TGTGCCAGCAGCTTTGGTCCAGGGGGCCTGAACTATGGCTACACCTTC.

The V and J genes are TRBV5-1 and TRBJ2-4, with unresolved D. With 3 bases removed from V and 6 bases from J, the gap between germline ends came to 13 bases. This CDR3 contains 14 residues. Looked up from germline, CDR1 is SGHRS and CDR2 is YFSETQ. The CDR3 reads CASSSSKPGNIQYF. For the CDR3, the DNA is TGCGCCAGCAGCTCCTCCAAGCCCGGAAACATTCAGTACTTC. Looking up the rest from reference TRBV5-1 and TRBJ2-4 gives the full variable domain: KAGVTQTPRYLIKTRGQQVTLSCSPISGHRSVSWYQQTPGQGLQFLFEYFSETQRNKGNFPGRFSGRQFSNSRSEMNVSTLELGDSALYLCASSSSKPGNIQYFGAGTRLSVL.

This chain links TRBV7-2 with TRBJ1-1, with D hard to call. V lost 5 bases and J 1 base, leaving 11 bases between the germline ends. This CDR3 is 14 amino acids long. From germline, CDR1 is SGHTA and CDR2 FQGNSA. CDR3 nucleotides: TGTGCCAGCAGCGGGATGTTAGGGAACACTGAAGCTTTCTTT. It encodes CASSGMLGNTEAFF.

This clonotype occurred once. The chain couples TRBV12-3 or TRBV12-4 to TRBJ2-7; 8 nucleotides line up with TRBD1. The CDR3 spans 16 residues. With 0 bases clipped from V and 6 bases from J, the junction kept 10 bases outside the gene matches. The CDR3, as DNA: TGTGCCAGCAGTTTAGCGCCTCCAGGGGGCTTGGGCGAGCAGTACTTC. Protein: CASSLAPPGGLGEQYF.

The rearrangement uses TRBV29-1 and TRBJ2-3, with D perhaps TRBD1 (5 bases). V was clipped by 3 bases and J by 2 bases, with 12 bases between them. The germline V gene encodes CDR1 SQVTM and CDR2 ANQGSEA. The CDR3 contains 14 residues. The CDR3 DNA is TGCAGCGTTGATTATAGGGGCAACACAGATACGCAGTATTTT. Translating gives CSVDYRGNTDTQYF.

A single count supports this clonotype. The chain uses TRBV6-2 or TRBV6-3 and TRBJ2-5, with D possibly TRBD2 on 5 matching bases. V was shortened by 8 bases and J by 9 bases, with 19 bases between the two germline ends. The CDR3 is made up of 13 amino acids. Germline-derived CDR1 and CDR2 are MNHEY and SVGEGT. Here the CDR3 reads CASGPGIPASQYF. CDR3 in DNA: TGTGCCAGCGGACCGGGAATCCCCGCGTCCCAGTACTTC.

The V call is TRBV4-3, the J call TRBJ2-4; 7 positions agree with TRBD1. J lost 8 bases, V lost 5 bases, and 6 bases had no gene match. The CDR3 spans 13 residues. Germline V CDR1 and CDR2: LGHNA, YSLEER. Written as DNA, the CDR3 is TGCGCCAGCAGCAGCCGTACAGGGGACATTCAGTACTTC. Translated: CASSSRTGDIQYF.

The chain joins TRBV4-3 to TRBJ2-3; a possible D gene is TRBD2 (5 bases). The CDR3 sequence is 17 residues long. CDR1 is LGHNA and CDR2 is YSLEER in the germline V gene. V lost 0 bases and J lost 0, with 13 bases in between. The CDR3 DNA follows: TGCGCCAGCAGCCAAGAGAGGGCAGGATTTAGCACAGATACGCAGTATTTT. Protein sequence: CASSQERAGFSTDTQYF.

The genes are TRBV19 and TRBJ2-7; the match to TRBD1 covers 8 bases. The V and J ends lost 8 bases and 5 bases, in that order; junction bases with no gene match: 14. Looked up from germline, CDR1 is LNHDA and CDR2 is SQIVND (reference sequence). CDR3 size: 15 residues. The CDR3 bases are TGTGCCAGTTCCCACACCGGGACAGGTTTCGACGAGCAGTACTTC. As protein: CASSHTGTGFDEQYF.

This chain uses TRBV27 with TRBJ2-5; D possibly corresponds to TRBD2 (7 bases). V was trimmed by 1 base and J by 5 bases, leaving 17 bases between them. The CDR3 runs 16 residues. The germline gives CDR1 MNHEY, CDR2 SMNVEV (reference sequence). The DNA of the CDR3 is TGTGCCAGCAGTTTATTCGGGGGGCCCCTCCGGGAGACCCAGTACTTC. Its protein is CASSLFGGPLRETQYF.

V is TRBV29-1 and J is TRBJ2-3; the D gene could be TRBD1 or TRBD2 (5 bases each). V was pared by 3 bases and J by 4 bases, with 11 bases between. The germline CDR1 and CDR2 sequences are SQVTM and ANQGSEA. The CDR3 loop spans 13 amino acids. CDR3 DNA: TGCAGCGTTGAGGGCCCGGGGCCAGATACGCAGTATTTT. Its translation: CSVEGPGPDTQYF.